This TCR beta chain is from a study of blood T cell repertoires in COVID-19. Study summary: Both acute and convalescent COVID-19 samples were obtained from the United States, Italy and Spain. In each case, the material was cDNA or gDNA derived from T cells, B-cell-depleted T cells, or PBMCs.

In the original processing: Estimation of nucleated cell counts relied on the amplification of reference gene primers. Sequencing used immunoSEQ multiplex PCR; TCRdb keeps in-frame clones, though not all of them. That table supplies the V and J calls and clone size; D and trimming were determined from the DNA. In the table there are roughly 230,000 clones, approximately 92% of which are singletons. The CDR3 consists of 14 residues. V lost 3 bases to trimming and J lost 6 bases, with 11 bases between them. Germline V gene sequence: CDR1 KGHSH, CDR2 LQKENI. Input material: peripheral blood. The rearrangement joins TRBV18 to TRBJ1-4; no firm D call. The receptor was derived from a woman aged 40 to 50 who had recovered from COVID-19. Here the CDR3 DNA reads TGTGCCAGCTCACCCCTCCAGCAGGATGAAAAACTGTTTTTT. This encodes CASSPLQQDEKLFF.